Here is one T cell receptor (beta chain) with its context. What antigen it recognizes has not been identified. No base quality values were provided; no much bigger clone lies one nucleotide off. CDR1 is given as MNHNY and CDR2 as SVGAGI, both from the germline V gene (reference sequence). Its CDR3 holds 12 amino acids, cysteine through phenylalanine. Only the CDR3 region is kept as DNA, spanning 36 bases read in frame from base 1. The V and J ends are trimmed by 6 bases and 4 bases, leaving 10 bases between them. TCRbeta CDR3 regions were amplified from genomic DNA using the immunoSEQ Assay, a bias-controlled multiplex PCR. Processing in the source paper ran as follows. The number of nucleated cells in each sample was estimated by amplification of reference gene primers within the assay. Sequence reads were collapsed and filtered to measure the absolute abundance of every unique TCRbeta CDR3 rearrangement. For each sample, productive Simpson clonality was calculated as the square root of Simpson's diversity index over productive rearrangements. In its TCRdb copy, this immuneACCESS table keeps in-frame sequences only and misses some clones. Where compared with another copy, unresolved V genes explain less than half of these, and the others have no known cause. V and J calls and clone size follow that table, whereas D and trimming were derived from the DNA. A total of roughly 220,000 clones appear in this sample, 86% of them only once. The ten largest clonotypes hold 2.2% of the sample.

The sample originates from a study of blood T cell repertoires in COVID-19 (dated by TCRdb to about 2020). In the study overall: Samples covering the acute and convalescent phases of COVID-19 were provided by collaborators in the United States, Italy and Spain. The repertoires were released in a freely available public database intended as a resource for research on the immune response to SARS-CoV-2. Sample metadata almost always included a de-identified subject ID, COVID-19 status, age in years and sex. Where available, HLA class I and class II types were obtained from metadata supplied by the sample provider rather than from assay-based typing. Subjects who had been exposed to COVID-19, were actively infected with it, or had recovered from it provided the deeply sampled blood TCRbeta repertoires that made up the dataset. Samples were obtained from the ongoing ImmuneRACE study (first 160 participants) and from over 1,000 subjects provided by 6 global collaborators. The prospective study material was composed of cDNA or gDNA derived from T cells, B-cell-depleted T cells, or PBMCs.

A second Seattle source provided samples from volunteer blood donors who had recovered from COVID-19. Collaborating institutions collected whole blood in K2EDTA tubes following their own protocols. For TCRbeta analysis, collaborators shipped samples in one of three forms: frozen whole blood, isolated PBMCs, or DNA extracted from either of those sample types. Overall results and qualifications from the work: How much clinical and demographic metadata was included differed by source and by participant, and the metadata was provided uncurated.

This sequence originates from a man under 40 who had recovered from COVID-19. Sequenced: peripheral blood. The chain employs TRBV6-6 and TRBJ2-7; the D gene is not confidently resolved. The DNA sequence is TGTGCCAGCAGCCCTAGACCTTACGAGCAGTACTTC. This gives the protein CASSPRPYEQYF.